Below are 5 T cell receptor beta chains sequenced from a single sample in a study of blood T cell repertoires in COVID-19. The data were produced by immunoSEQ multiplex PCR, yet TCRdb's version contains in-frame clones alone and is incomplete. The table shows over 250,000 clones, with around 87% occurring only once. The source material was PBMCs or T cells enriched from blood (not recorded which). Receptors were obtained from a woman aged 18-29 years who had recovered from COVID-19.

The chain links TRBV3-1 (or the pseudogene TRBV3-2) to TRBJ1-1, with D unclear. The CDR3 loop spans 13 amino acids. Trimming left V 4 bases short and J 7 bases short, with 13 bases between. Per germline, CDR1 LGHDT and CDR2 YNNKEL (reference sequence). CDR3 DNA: TGTGCCAGCAGCCCCCCGGTTTCGGGTGAAGCTTTCTTT. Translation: CASSPPVSGEAFF.

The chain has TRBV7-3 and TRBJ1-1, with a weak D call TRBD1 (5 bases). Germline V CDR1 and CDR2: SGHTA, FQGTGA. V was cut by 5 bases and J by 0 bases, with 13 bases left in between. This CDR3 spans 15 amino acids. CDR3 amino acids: CASSESGGMNTEAFF. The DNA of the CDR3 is TGTGCCAGCAGCGAAAGTGGGGGGATGAACACTGAAGCTTTCTTT.

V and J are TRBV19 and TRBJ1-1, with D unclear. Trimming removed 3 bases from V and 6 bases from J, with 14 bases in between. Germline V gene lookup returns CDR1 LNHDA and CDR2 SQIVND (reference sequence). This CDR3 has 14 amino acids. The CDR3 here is CASSMTGLEAEAFF. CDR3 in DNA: TGTGCCAGTAGTATGACGGGGTTAGAAGCTGAAGCTTTCTTT.

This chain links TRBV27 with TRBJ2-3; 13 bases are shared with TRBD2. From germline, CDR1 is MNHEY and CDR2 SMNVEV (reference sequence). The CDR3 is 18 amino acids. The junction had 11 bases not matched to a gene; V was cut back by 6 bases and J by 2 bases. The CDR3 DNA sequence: TGTGCCAGCAGGGCACTAGCGGGGGGGCCGTGGAACACAGATACGCAGTATTTT. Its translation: CASRALAGGPWNTDTQYF.

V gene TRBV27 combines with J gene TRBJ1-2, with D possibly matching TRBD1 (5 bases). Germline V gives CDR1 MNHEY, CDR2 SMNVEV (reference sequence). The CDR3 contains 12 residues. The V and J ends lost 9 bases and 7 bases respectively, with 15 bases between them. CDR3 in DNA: TGTGCCAGTGGGGAGGGGTTCTCTGGCTACACCTTC. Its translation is CASGEGFSGYTF.